The clone carrying this T cell receptor (beta chain) was recorded many times. Its target is not known. V shed 2 bases and J shed 5 bases, with 13 bases lying between them. The CDR3 runs 15 residues. The authors amplified TCR beta CDR3 regions from RNA transcripts. HTBI primers were used in a first-round RT-PCR, which preceded a second-round multiplex PCR. TCRdb re-analysed the multiplex PCR reads in MiXCR, keeping a single row per CDR3 protein. This sample carries 200,000 to 250,000 distinct CDR3 sequences, 45% of them seen once, and the ten largest clones take about half. This specimen belongs to a study of Graves' ophthalmopathy and Graves' hyperthyroidism. Regarding the study as a whole: The blood repertoire also included most expanded thyroid clonotypes above 0.001 frequency.

The receptor was derived from an adult man with Graves' ophthalmopathy. The V gene is TRBV12-3 or TRBV12-4, the J gene TRBJ1-5, with unresolved D. The sample taken for sequencing was peripheral blood. The CDR3 sequence is CASSLKGVGYQPQHF. The CDR3 bases are TGTGCCAGCAGTTTAAAGGGAGTCGGCTATCAGCCCCAGCATTTT.